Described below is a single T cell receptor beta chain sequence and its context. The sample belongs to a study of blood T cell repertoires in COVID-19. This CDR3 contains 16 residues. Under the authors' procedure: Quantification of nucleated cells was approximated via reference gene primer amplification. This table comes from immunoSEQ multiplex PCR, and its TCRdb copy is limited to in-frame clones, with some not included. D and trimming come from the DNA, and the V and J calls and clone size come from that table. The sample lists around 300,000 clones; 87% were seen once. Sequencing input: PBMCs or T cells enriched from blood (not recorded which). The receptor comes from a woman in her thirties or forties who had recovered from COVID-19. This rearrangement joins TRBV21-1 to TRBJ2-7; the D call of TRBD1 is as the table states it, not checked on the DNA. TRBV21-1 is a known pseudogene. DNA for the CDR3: TGTGCCAGCAGCAATCTAATCGAAGGGGTTATATACGAGCAGTACTTC. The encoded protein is CASSNLIEGVIYEQYF.